The 16 T cell receptor beta chains below all came from one sample that was sequenced in a study of T cells after somatic rescue of genetic block (dated by TCRdb to about 2020). Library preparation was by the immunoSEQ multiplex PCR assay. Here the immuneACCESS table is served through TCRdb, limited to in-frame sequences with V and J called. Missing clones are a known gap in these copies; in checked studies unresolved V genes cover under half, and the rest lacks a known reason. This sample gives over 95,000 clones in total; 75% to 95% of them show up just once. 1.4% of the sample comes from the top ten. The sequencing sample was made of peripheral blood mononuclear cells (PBMCs). The receptors derive from a woman between 18 and 29 years old.

V gene TRBV27 combines with J gene TRBJ2-3, with 10 bases identical to TRBD2. This CDR3 contains 16 residues. CDR1 is MNHEY and CDR2 is SMNVEV in the germline V gene (reference sequence). The junction had 5 bases not matched to a gene; V was cut back by 5 bases and J by 0 bases. CDR3 nucleotide sequence: TGTGCCAGCAGTCCACGGACTAGCGGAAGCACAGATACGCAGTATTTT. It is translated as CASSPRTSGSTDTQYF.

This clone was counted a single time. V and J are TRBV9 and TRBJ1-3, with unresolved D. Germline V gene lookup returns CDR1 SGDLS and CDR2 YYNGEE. The V end was cut by 0 bases, the J end by 0 bases, with 13 bases between. The CDR3 consists of 17 residues. The CDR3 DNA follows: TGTGCCAGCAGCGTAGCCCCTACGAATCCCTCTGGAAACACCATATATTTT. It translates to CASSVAPTNPSGNTIYF.

CDR3 sequence: CASSRPDHYGYTF. The DNA for the CDR3 is TGTGCCAGCAGTCGTCCGGACCACTATGGCTACACCTTC. The rearrangement uses TRBV6-5 and TRBJ1-2; no clear D gene. With 5 bases removed from V and 3 bases from J, the gap between germline ends came to 10 bases. Germline loops: CDR1 MNHEY, CDR2 SVGAGI. This CDR3 is 13 amino acids long.

This chain links TRBV7-2 with TRBJ2-5, with D possibly matching TRBD2 (6 bases). The V end lost 5 bases, the J end lost 5 bases, and 15 bases lay between the germline ends. The CDR3 extends over 14 amino acids. From germline, CDR1 is SGHTA and CDR2 FQGNSA. The DNA of the CDR3 is TGTGCCAGCAGCCCGGGACTGGCGGGGGAGACCCAGTACTTC. Encoded protein: CASSPGLAGETQYF.

The genes are TRBV19 and TRBJ2-3, with a tentative D call TRBD2 (5 bases). Germline V lookup: CDR1 LNHDA, CDR2 SQIVND (reference sequence). The germline V and J ends were trimmed by 6 bases and 3 bases, with 7 bases remaining between them. The CDR3 consists of 12 residues. DNA of the CDR3: TGTGCCAGTAGCGAGGGTACAGATACGCAGTATTTT. It is translated as CASSEGTDTQYF.

This chain links TRBV4-3 with TRBJ2-3; 13 bases are a match to TRBD2. The CDR3 consists of 20 residues. V gave up 4 bases and J gave up 0 bases; unmatched junction bases: 13. Germline lookup yields CDR1 LGHNA and CDR2 YSLEER. The CDR3, as DNA: TGCGCCAGCAGCCGATACTCCAGACTAGCGGGGGGTGTAAGCACAGATACGCAGTATTTT. Translated, it gives CASSRYSRLAGGVSTDTQYF.

This chain links TRBV5-4 with TRBJ1-3; D uncertain. The germline V gene encodes CDR1 SGHNT and CDR2 YYREEE (reference sequence). The CDR3 totals 14 residues. V was shortened by 0 bases and J by 3 bases, with 7 bases between the two germline ends. The CDR3 region is CASSLGRSGNTIYF. CDR3 DNA: TGTGCCAGCAGCTTGGGAAGGAGTGGAAACACCATATATTTT.

The chain is built from TRBV27 and TRBJ2-1; 7 bases agree with TRBD1. Germline CDR1 reads MNHEY; CDR2 reads SMNVEV (reference sequence). This CDR3 is built from 14 residues. Trimming took 3 bases from V and 8 from J; bases not matched to a gene: 7. The CDR3 nucleotides are TGTGCCAGCAGTTTGCAGGGGGATCCCCATGAGCAGTTCTTC. This gives the protein CASSLQGDPHEQFF.

V usage is TRBV11-2 and J usage is TRBJ1-3; 7 bases fit TRBD1. V gave up 5 bases and J gave up 4 bases; unmatched junction bases: 2. The germline CDR1 and CDR2 sequences are SGHAT and FQNNGV. This CDR3 comprises 13 residues. The CDR3 sequence: CASSPGQGNTIYF. For the CDR3, the DNA is TGTGCCAGCAGCCCGGGACAGGGAAACACCATATATTTT.

The chain has TRBV6-6 and TRBJ1-1; D is unclear. From germline, CDR1 is MNHNY and CDR2 SVGAGI (reference sequence). There are 16 residues in the CDR3. V lost 7 bases to trimming and J lost 0 bases, with 18 bases between them. The CDR3 sequence is CASTTGGRAMNTEAFF. The CDR3 DNA follows: TGTGCCAGCACCACCGGAGGGCGAGCTATGAACACTGAAGCTTTCTTT.

The rearrangement links TRBV5-1 to TRBJ2-7, with D uncertain. V lost 8 bases and J 1 base, leaving 19 bases between the germline ends. This CDR3 spans 15 amino acids. Germline CDR1 reads SGHRS; CDR2 reads YFSETQ. The CDR3 nucleotides read TGCGCCAGGGGCCGATTTGGCGGCACTTCCTACGAGCAGTACTTC. Residues: CARGRFGGTSYEQYF.

V usage is TRBV7-2 and J usage is TRBJ2-5; D unclear. The V gene lost 2 bases and the J gene lost 5 bases, with 6 bases spanning the gap. The CDR3 extends over 12 amino acids. CDR1 is SGHTA and CDR2 is FQGNSA in the germline V gene. CDR3 sequence: CASSLFAETQYF. The CDR3 region has the DNA TGTGCCAGCAGCTTATTTGCTGAGACCCAGTACTTC.

The V call is TRBV28, the J call TRBJ2-7; the D is unclear. The CDR3 sequence is 14 residues long. The V end was cut by 5 bases, the J end by 3 bases, with 14 bases between. The V gene's germline CDR1 is MDHEN and CDR2 SYDVKM. The CDR3, as DNA: TGTGCCAGCAGTCCCCCATTTGAACACTACGAGCAGTACTTC. Protein sequence: CASSPPFEHYEQYF.

V usage is TRBV29-1 and J usage is TRBJ1-2; no firm D call. Deletions cut 5 bases from V and 2 bases from J, with 18 bases between. The germline gives CDR1 SQVTM, CDR2 ANQGSEA. The length of the CDR3 is 15 residues. In DNA, the CDR3 is TGCAGCGTTTCCGAGGGAGGGTCGGTCAACTATGGCTACACCTTC. Protein sequence: CSVSEGGSVNYGYTF.

The chain employs TRBV27 and TRBJ1-5, with D tentatively TRBD1 (5 bases). The CDR3 sequence is 16 residues long. The ends were cut back, 6 bases at V and 0 bases at J, with 15 bases in the middle. Germline lookup yields CDR1 MNHEY and CDR2 SMNVEV (reference sequence). The CDR3 spells CASSDNIRVSNQPQHF. The CDR3, as DNA: TGTGCCAGCAGCGATAACATCAGGGTTAGCAATCAGCCCCAGCATTTT.

This clone has more than one count but fewer than ten. The chain combines TRBV6-4 with TRBJ2-3; 12 positions match TRBD2. V lost 5 bases to trimming and J lost 4 bases; unmatched junction nucleotides: 4. This CDR3 spans 15 amino acids. Germline CDR1 and CDR2: MRHNA and SNTAGT. Here the CDR3 DNA reads TGTGCCAGCAGTCCTAGCGGGGGGGCGTCAGATACGCAGTATTTT. This encodes CASSPSGGASDTQYF.